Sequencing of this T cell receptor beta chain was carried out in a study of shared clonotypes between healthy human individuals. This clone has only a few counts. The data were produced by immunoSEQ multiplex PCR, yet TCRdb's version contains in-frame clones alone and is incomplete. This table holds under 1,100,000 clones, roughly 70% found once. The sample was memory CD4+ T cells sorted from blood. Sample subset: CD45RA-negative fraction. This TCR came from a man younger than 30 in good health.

DNA of the CDR3: TGTGCCACCACGAGGGGGCCGGGGGTAGACACCTTC. This gives the protein CATTRGPGVDTF. The J gene is TRBJ1-2, the V gene TRBV6-6, with TRBD1 identical over 7 bases. Germline assignment: CDR1 MNHNY and CDR2 SVGAGI (reference sequence). J lost 12 bases, V lost 10 bases, and 14 bases had no gene match. The CDR3 contains 12 residues.